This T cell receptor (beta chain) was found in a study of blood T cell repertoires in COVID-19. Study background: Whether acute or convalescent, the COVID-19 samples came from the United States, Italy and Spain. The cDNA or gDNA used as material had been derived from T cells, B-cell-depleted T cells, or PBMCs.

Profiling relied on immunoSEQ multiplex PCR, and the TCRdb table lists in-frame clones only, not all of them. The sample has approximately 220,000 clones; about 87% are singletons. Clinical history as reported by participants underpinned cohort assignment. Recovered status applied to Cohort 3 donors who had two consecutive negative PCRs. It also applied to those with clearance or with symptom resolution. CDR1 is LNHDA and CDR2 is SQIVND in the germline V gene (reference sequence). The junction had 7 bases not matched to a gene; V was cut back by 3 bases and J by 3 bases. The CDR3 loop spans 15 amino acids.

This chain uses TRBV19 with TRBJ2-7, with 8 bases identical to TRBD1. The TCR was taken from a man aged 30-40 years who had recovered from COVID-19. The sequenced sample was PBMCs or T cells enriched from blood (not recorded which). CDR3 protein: CASSITGTGLYEQYF. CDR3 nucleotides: TGTGCCAGTAGTATCACCGGGACAGGCCTCTACGAGCAGTACTTC. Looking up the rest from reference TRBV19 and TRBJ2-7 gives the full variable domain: DGGITQSPKYLFRKEGQNVTLSCEQNLNHDAMYWYRQDPGQGLRLIYYSQIVNDFQKGDIAEGYSVSREKKESFPLTVTSAQKNPTAFYLCASSITGTGLYEQYFGPGTRLTVT.